This is a list of T cell receptor beta chains from one sample in a study of blood T cell repertoires in COVID-19. The protocol was immunoSEQ multiplex PCR, while the TCRdb copy is restricted to in-frame clones and leaves out a portion. The sample lists more than 250,000 clones, about 85% occurring once. The specimen was PBMCs or T cells enriched from blood (not recorded which). The receptors originated from a woman between 25 and 40 years old who had recovered from COVID-19. CDR3s include the opening cysteine and the closing phenylalanine or tryptophan. Fields, in order: clone size, J gene, V gene, D gene, CDR3 protein, CDR3 DNA. D genes are given only for firm matches. A row's size may be missing; if present it is once, few, many or a size class.

clone size: once
J gene: TRBJ1-2
V gene: TRBV19
D gene: -
CDR3 protein: CASSAPDYGYTF
CDR3 DNA: TGTGCCAGTAGTGCCCCGGACTATGGCTACACCTTC

clone size: -
J gene: TRBJ1-2
V gene: TRBV6-5
D gene: TRBD1
CDR3 protein: CASTRTGNYGYTF
CDR3 DNA: TGTGCCAGCACCCGGACAGGGAACTATGGCTACACCTTC

clone size: -
J gene: TRBJ2-4
V gene: TRBV30
D gene: TRBD1
CDR3 protein: CACNRGLKNIQYF
CDR3 DNA: TGTGCCTGCAACAGGGGGCTAAAAAACATTCAGTACTTC

clone size: -
J gene: TRBJ1-2
V gene: TRBV27
D gene: -
CDR3 protein: CASSLSPEPYGYTF
CDR3 DNA: TGTGCCAGCAGTTTAAGTCCAGAACCCTATGGCTACACCTTC

clone size: -
J gene: TRBJ2-7
V gene: TRBV9
D gene: -
CDR3 protein: CASSGQGSTYEQYF
CDR3 DNA: TGTGCCAGCAGTGGGCAGGGATCCACCTACGAGCAGTACTTC

clone size: -
J gene: TRBJ2-1
V gene: TRBV9
D gene: TRBD2
CDR3 protein: CASSRQGLAGEYNEQFF
CDR3 DNA: TGTGCCAGCAGCAGACAGGGACTAGCGGGGGAATACAATGAGCAGTTCTTC

clone size: -
J gene: TRBJ2-5
V gene: TRBV30
D gene: TRBD2
CDR3 protein: CACRAGEETQYF
CDR3 DNA: TGTGCCTGCCGGGCGGGGGAAGAGACCCAGTACTTC

clone size: -
J gene: TRBJ1-6
V gene: TRBV5-5
D gene: -
CDR3 protein: CASSLSGADNSPLHF
CDR3 DNA: TGTGCCAGCAGCTTGAGTGGGGCAGATAATTCACCCCTCCACTTT

clone size: -
J gene: TRBJ1-6
V gene: TRBV4-3
D gene: TRBD1
CDR3 protein: CASSRDRGSPLHF
CDR3 DNA: TGCGCCAGCAGCCGAGACAGGGGTTCACCCCTCCACTTT

clone size: -
J gene: TRBJ2-1
V gene: TRBV4-2
D gene: -
CDR3 protein: CASSQGQGGPNEQFF
CDR3 DNA: TGTGCCAGCAGCCAAGGCCAAGGGGGACCCAATGAGCAGTTCTTC

clone size: -
J gene: TRBJ1-1
V gene: TRBV29-1
D gene: -
CDR3 protein: CSAGRQGLTEAFF
CDR3 DNA: TGCAGCGCCGGGAGGCAGGGGCTCACTGAAGCTTTCTTT

clone size: -
J gene: TRBJ2-7
V gene: TRBV27
D gene: TRBD2
CDR3 protein: CASSSRTSGGAWEQYF
CDR3 DNA: TGTGCCAGCAGTTCCAGGACTAGCGGGGGGGCATGGGAGCAGTACTTC

clone size: -
J gene: TRBJ2-5
V gene: TRBV5-6
D gene: TRBD2
CDR3 protein: CASSRSGGLQETQYF
CDR3 DNA: TGTGCCAGCAGCCGTAGCGGGGGGCTCCAAGAGACCCAGTACTTC

clone size: -
J gene: TRBJ1-4
V gene: TRBV15
D gene: -
CDR3 protein: CATSRDGQVVNEKLFF
CDR3 DNA: TGTGCCACCAGCAGAGATGGGCAGGTCGTTAATGAAAAACTGTTTTTT

clone size: -
J gene: TRBJ1-1
V gene: TRBV6-1
D gene: TRBD1
CDR3 protein: CASSPDRVGTEAFF
CDR3 DNA: TGTGCCAGCAGTCCCGACAGGGTCGGCACTGAAGCTTTCTTT

clone size: -
J gene: TRBJ1-1
V gene: TRBV10-1
D gene: TRBD1
CDR3 protein: CASRDDRGDNTEAFF
CDR3 DNA: TGCGCCAGCAGGGATGACAGGGGCGATAACACTGAAGCTTTCTTT

clone size: -
J gene: TRBJ2-6
V gene: TRBV28
D gene: -
CDR3 protein: CASSFLRGNSGANVLTF
CDR3 DNA: TGTGCCAGCAGTTTTCTCAGGGGCAACTCTGGGGCCAACGTCCTGACTTTC

clone size: -
J gene: TRBJ1-1
V gene: TRBV5-1
D gene: -
CDR3 protein: CASSTARGTEAFF
CDR3 DNA: TGCGCCAGCAGCACCGCCAGAGGAACTGAAGCTTTCTTT

clone size: -
J gene: TRBJ2-1
V gene: TRBV7-6
D gene: -
CDR3 protein: CASSKTRGAYNEQFF
CDR3 DNA: TGTGCCAGCAGCAAGACCAGGGGGGCATACAATGAGCAGTTCTTC

clone size: -
J gene: TRBJ1-5
V gene: TRBV25-1
D gene: TRBD1
CDR3 protein: CASSGTGGAGNQPQHF
CDR3 DNA: TGTGCCAGCAGTGGAACAGGGGGCGCGGGCAATCAGCCCCAGCATTTT

clone size: -
J gene: TRBJ1-5
V gene: TRBV6-5
D gene: TRBD1
CDR3 protein: CASSLAGTADQPQHF
CDR3 DNA: TGTGCCAGCAGTTTGGCCGGGACAGCGGATCAGCCCCAGCATTTT

clone size: -
J gene: TRBJ1-1
V gene: TRBV7-2
D gene: -
CDR3 protein: CASSLAGREGWNTEAFF
CDR3 DNA: TGTGCCAGCAGCTTAGCGGGCAGGGAGGGGTGGAACACTGAAGCTTTCTTT

clone size: -
J gene: TRBJ1-1
V gene: TRBV12-3/TRBV12-4
D gene: -
CDR3 protein: CASSLNRDAFF
CDR3 DNA: TGTGCCAGCAGTTTAAACAGGGATGCTTTCTTT

clone size: once
J gene: TRBJ2-2
V gene: TRBV5-6
D gene: TRBD1
CDR3 protein: CASSLPGQGGTGELFF
CDR3 DNA: TGTGCCAGCAGCCTCCCCGGACAGGGTGGCACCGGGGAGCTGTTTTTT

clone size: -
J gene: TRBJ2-1
V gene: TRBV5-1
D gene: -
CDR3 protein: CASSLDRGEYNEQFF
CDR3 DNA: TGCGCCAGCAGCTTGGATCGCGGGGAGTACAATGAGCAGTTCTTC

clone size: once
J gene: TRBJ1-3
V gene: TRBV30
D gene: -
CDR3 protein: CAWSLSGYGNTIYF
CDR3 DNA: TGTGCCTGGAGCCTATCGGGTTACGGAAACACCATATATTTT

clone size: -
J gene: TRBJ1-1
V gene: TRBV6-1
D gene: -
CDR3 protein: CASSEGHLTTEAFF
CDR3 DNA: TGTGCCAGCAGTGAAGGACATCTGACAACTGAAGCTTTCTTT

clone size: -
J gene: TRBJ1-1
V gene: TRBV5-1
D gene: TRBD1
CDR3 protein: CASSFSPQGGTEAFF
CDR3 DNA: TGCGCCAGCAGCTTCTCCCCTCAGGGGGGCACTGAAGCTTTCTTT

clone size: -
J gene: TRBJ1-2
V gene: TRBV19
D gene: -
CDR3 protein: CASSIEDYYGYTF
CDR3 DNA: TGTGCCAGTAGTATTGAGGATTACTATGGCTACACCTTC

clone size: once
J gene: TRBJ2-2
V gene: TRBV9
D gene: TRBD1
CDR3 protein: CASSVPGQGNTGELFF
CDR3 DNA: TGTGCCAGCAGCGTACCCGGACAGGGGAACACCGGGGAGCTGTTTTTT

clone size: -
J gene: TRBJ1-1
V gene: TRBV19
D gene: -
CDR3 protein: CASSLLNTEAFF
CDR3 DNA: TGTGCCAGTAGCTTATTGAACACTGAAGCTTTCTTT